This T cell receptor (beta chain) emerged from a study of T cell repertoires in cytomegalovirus infection. The overall study: As its CMV epitopes, the study selected recently identified HLA-C-restricted and well-studied HLA-B-restricted targets. In public TCR beta signatures, there were indications of both CMV infection and matching HLA type. Findings of the study overall: Accumulated public TCR beta family frequency recognized individuals carrying CMV together with the relevant HLA.

One entry per CDR3 protein, called by TCRdb with MiXCR from the reads. The repertoire consists of about 480,000 distinct CDR3 sequences, with 25% to 35% occurring once and the leading ten covering 15% to 20%. About this clonotype: The antigen is undetermined.

The CDR3 totals 17 residues. V lost 6 bases, J lost 4 bases, and 17 bases stayed unmatched. In germline, CDR1 is MNHGY, CDR2 SAAAGT. The receptor's source is a human donor in good health (CMV status not recorded). Some clones in this sample may be carry-over from other donors' samples. V usage is TRBV6-8 and J usage is TRBJ1-1, with 7 nucleotides matching TRBD1. The sample consisted of cultured PBMCs, taken from culture after CMV antigen stimulation. CDR3 sequence reads: CASRRQGVLGGVTEAFF. CDR3 nucleotide sequence: TGTGCCAGCAGGAGACAGGGTGTTTTGGGAGGGGTCACTGAAGCTTTCTTT.